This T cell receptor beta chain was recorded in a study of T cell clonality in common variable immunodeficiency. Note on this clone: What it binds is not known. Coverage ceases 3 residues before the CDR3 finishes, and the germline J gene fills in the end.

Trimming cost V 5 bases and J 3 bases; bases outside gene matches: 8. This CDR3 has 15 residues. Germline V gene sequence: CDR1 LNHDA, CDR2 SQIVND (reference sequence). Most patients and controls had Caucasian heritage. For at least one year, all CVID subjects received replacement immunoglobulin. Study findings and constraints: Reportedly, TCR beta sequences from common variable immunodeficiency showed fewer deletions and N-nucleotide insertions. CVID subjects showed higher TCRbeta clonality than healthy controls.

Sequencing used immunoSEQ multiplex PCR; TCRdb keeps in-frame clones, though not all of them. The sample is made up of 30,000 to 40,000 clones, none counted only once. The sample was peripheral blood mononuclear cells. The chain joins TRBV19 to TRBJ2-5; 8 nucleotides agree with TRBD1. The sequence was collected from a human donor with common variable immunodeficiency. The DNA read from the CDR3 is TGTGCCAGTAGTCTCCGGGACAGGAGCAAAGAGACC. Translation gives CASSLRDRSKET. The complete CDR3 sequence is CASSLRDRSKETQYF.